This TCR beta chain came from a study of blood T cell repertoires in COVID-19. Study context: Samples of COVID-19 (acute and convalescent) were obtained from the United States, Italy and Spain. PBMCs, B-cell-depleted T cells, or T cells were the source of the cDNA or gDNA that made up the material.

The length of the CDR3 is 15 residues. Trimming took 4 bases from V and 3 from J, leaving 14 bases between them. Germline V gives CDR1 SGHKS, CDR2 YYEKEE (reference sequence). Original processing methods: Amplification of reference gene primers provided the estimated nucleated cell counts. The repertoire was sequenced with immunoSEQ multiplex PCR; TCRdb's copy has only in-frame clones and lacks some. D and trimming come from the DNA, and the V and J calls and clone size come from that table. The repertoire holds around 280,000 clones, about 87% seen once, with 1.3% in the top ten. V and J are TRBV5-5 and TRBJ1-3; no definite D call. This receptor was taken from a man in his sixties or seventies with acute or convalescent COVID-19. Material for sequencing was peripheral blood. The CDR3 DNA is TGTGCCAGCAGCCCTAGGTTGGTGGGTGGAAACACCATATATTTT. It yields the protein CASSPRLVGGNTIYF. The full variable domain, with the rest looked up from reference TRBV5-5 and TRBJ1-3, is DAGVTQSPTHLIKTRGQQVTLRCSPISGHKSVSWYQQVLGQGPQFIFQYYEKEERGRGNFPDRFSARQFPNYSSELNVNALLLGDSALYLCASSPRLVGGNTIYFGEGSWLTVV.